The clone carrying this TCR beta chain was seen a few times. What it binds is unknown. Sequence at one end of the junction differs from germline and may be a read error. This sample is drawn from a study of Graves' ophthalmopathy and Graves' hyperthyroidism. The authors diagnosed from clinical symptoms, serum thyroxine, TRAb, thyroid ultrasound and orbital computed tomography. Findings and caveats of the study: Clonotypes were expanded in thyroid at above 0.001 frequency, and most also appeared in blood. Researchers report that a 13-signature model separated ophthalmopathy from stable hyperthyroidism, posting roughly 90% sensitivity and roughly 83% specificity. With around 70% sensitivity and over 72% specificity, the model predicted ophthalmopathy progression.

Germline values: CDR1 SGHAT, CDR2 FQDESV (reference sequence). The CDR3 spans 16 residues. Investigators amplified TCR beta CDR3 regions from RNA transcripts. RT-PCR in the first round used HTBI primers; a second-round multiplex PCR followed. A single record per CDR3 protein comes from TCRdb applying MiXCR to the multiplex PCR reads. In the table there are over a million distinct CDR3 sequences, less than 45% of which are singletons. This sequence was found in an adult man with Graves' hyperthyroidism. The chain links TRBV11-1 to TRBJ1-3; weak D call: TRBD1 (5 bases). Sequencing was carried out using peripheral blood or thyroid tissue (not recorded which). CDR3 DNA: TGTGCCAATGCCCGTGGAGCTCAGGGCTCTGGAAACACCGTATATTTT. Translation: CANARGAQGSGNTVYF.